This T cell receptor beta chain was found in a study of control samples from healthy donors and cancer patients. V lost 4 bases, J lost 3 bases, and 12 bases lay in between. The CDR3 runs 14 residues. The V gene's germline CDR1 is SGHRS and CDR2 YFSETQ. Using immunoSEQ multiplex PCR, the repertoire was profiled, and TCRdb retains in-frame clones only, with some absent. Of 85,000 to 110,000 clones in the sample, around 89% were seen once. The TCR comes from a man in his 60s with lung cancer. The genes are TRBV5-1 and TRBJ2-3, with a weak D call TRBD1 (6 bases). The sequenced material came from PBMCs. CDR3 sequence (DNA): TGCGCCAGCAGCCCTCTACAGGGAACAGATACGCAGTATTTT. Translated: CASSPLQGTDTQYF.